This note documents a single T cell receptor beta chain sequence. Its target is unknown. The data originate from a study of T-cell reconstitution after alpha-beta-depleted transplantation in children. General study findings and limits: Newly generated T cells supplied most T-cell counts and diversity one year post-transplant. Reports say that about two months after transplant, the alpha-beta T cells came out of several hundred graft clones that had expanded. The origin of high day-60 TCRbeta diversity in some patients lay in surviving recipient T cells and thymic progenitors.

It was with unique molecular identifiers that the TCRbeta library was prepared. In TCRdb, the PCR reads were re-called with MiXCR into one record per CDR3 protein. Among around 270,000 distinct CDR3 sequences listed, roughly 9.1% were seen once. The CDR3 loop spans 18 amino acids. The V gene's germline CDR1 is MNHEY and CDR2 SVGAGI. V gave up 6 bases and J gave up 3 bases; unmatched junction bases: 18. The sequence was obtained from a boy under two years old with acute myeloid leukemia, due to receive a stem cell transplant. The chain links TRBV6-5 to TRBJ2-3, with 7 nucleotides matching TRBD2. The specimen comprised PBMCs, sampled before TCRalphabeta/CD19-depleted stem cell transplant. The chain's CDR3 is CASSPRGATSYPTDTQYF. In nucleotides, the CDR3 is TGTGCCAGCAGCCCCCGGGGAGCGACTAGCTATCCTACAGATACGCAGTATTTT.